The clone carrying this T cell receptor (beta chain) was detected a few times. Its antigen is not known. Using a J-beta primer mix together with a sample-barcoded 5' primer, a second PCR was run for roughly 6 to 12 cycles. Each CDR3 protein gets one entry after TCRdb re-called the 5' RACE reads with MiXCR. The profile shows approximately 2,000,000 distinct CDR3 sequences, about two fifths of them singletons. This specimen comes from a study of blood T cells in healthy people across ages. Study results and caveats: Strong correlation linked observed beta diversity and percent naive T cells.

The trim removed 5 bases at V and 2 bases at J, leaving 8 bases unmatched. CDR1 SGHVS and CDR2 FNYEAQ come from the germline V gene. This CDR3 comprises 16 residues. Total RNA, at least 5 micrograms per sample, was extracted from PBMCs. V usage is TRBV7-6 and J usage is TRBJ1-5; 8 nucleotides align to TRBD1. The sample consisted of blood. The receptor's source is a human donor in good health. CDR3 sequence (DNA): TGTGCCAGCAGCCCGCGACAGGGGTTGGGCAATCAGCCCCAGCATTTT. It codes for CASSPRQGLGNQPQHF.